This passage covers 9 T cell receptor beta chains from one sample sequenced in a study of T cell repertoires in cytomegalovirus infection. TCRdb reprocessed the reads with MiXCR, giving one entry per CDR3 protein. The profile shows about 500,000 distinct CDR3 sequences, around 35% of them singletons. No antigen is known for these receptors. The material sequenced was cultured PBMCs, taken from culture after CMV antigen stimulation. These receptors all come from a human donor in good health (CMV status not recorded). Some clones in this sample may be carry-over from other donors' samples.

This chain uses TRBV6-1 with TRBJ1-5; D gene ambiguous. Germline values: CDR1 MNHNS, CDR2 SASEGT. CDR3 length: 13 residues. V was pared by 4 bases and J by 6 bases, with 10 bases between. CDR3 sequence: CASSGTAGQPQHF. The CDR3 region has the DNA TGTGCCAGCAGTGGAACCGCTGGTCAGCCCCAGCATTTT.

This rearrangement joins TRBV28 to TRBJ1-5; perhaps TRBD1 as D (5 bases). The CDR3 contains 14 residues. V lost 4 bases and J lost 9, with 16 bases in between. Germline values: CDR1 MDHEN, CDR2 SYDVKM. The chain's CDR3 is CASSSEGPILPQHF. The CDR3 nucleotides read TGTGCCAGCAGTTCGGAGGGACCGATTTTGCCCCAGCATTTT.

The chain joins TRBV27 to TRBJ2-1, with 9 bases matching TRBD2. V trimming: 3 bases; J trimming: 7 bases; junction bases outside the gene matches: 13. The CDR3 length is 17 residues. CDR1 is MNHEY, CDR2 SMNVEV, per germline (reference sequence). The CDR3 loop reads CASSFNPPGTSMNEQFF. CDR3 coding DNA: TGTGCCAGCAGTTTTAACCCCCCCGGGACTAGCATGAATGAGCAGTTCTTC.

This clonotype was seen many times. The chain recombines TRBV6-1 with TRBJ1-1; perhaps TRBD1 as D (6 bases). Between the trimmed V and J ends, which lost 11 bases and 2 bases, there was a span of 15 bases. The CDR3 is 13 amino acids. Per germline, CDR1 MNHNS and CDR2 SASEGT. CDR3 residues: CAGQSGQNTEAFF. In DNA form, the CDR3 reads TGTGCCGGACAGTCTGGGCAAAACACTGAAGCTTTCTTT.

The chain joins TRBV4-2 to TRBJ2-1, with 9 bases aligning to TRBD1. Germline CDR1 is LGHNA and CDR2 is YNFKEQ. CDR3 length: 14 residues. Germline trimming cut 3 bases from V and 8 bases from J; bases unmatched to any gene: 5. The CDR3 sequence: CASSQGQGSYEQFF. The CDR3 DNA sequence: TGTGCCAGCAGCCAGGGACAGGGTTCATATGAGCAGTTCTTC.

The CDR3 is CASSRLMESGNEQFF. The CDR3 bases are TGTGCCAGCAGCCGGCTGATGGAGTCTGGCAATGAGCAGTTCTTC. V is TRBV6-2 or TRBV6-3 and J is TRBJ2-1; D is ambiguous. Trimming cost V 6 bases and J 6 bases, with 18 bases left between them. CDR3 length: 15 residues. Germline loops: CDR1 MNHEY, CDR2 SVGEGT.

This clonotype was recorded a few times. The chain has TRBV12-3 or TRBV12-4 and TRBJ2-1, with 12 bases matching TRBD2. The CDR3 runs 15 residues. V lost 7 bases to trimming and J lost 3 bases; unmatched junction nucleotides: 4. The CDR3 bases are TGTGCCAGCACCGCGACTAGCGGGAGCTACAATGAGCAGTTCTTC. Its protein is CASTATSGSYNEQFF.

In this sample, this clonotype turned up many times. V usage is TRBV7-6 and J usage is TRBJ2-2; no clear D. In germline, CDR1 is SGHVS, CDR2 FNYEAQ. This CDR3 contains 15 residues. The V gene lost 4 bases and the J gene lost 6 bases, with 15 bases spanning the gap. Here the CDR3 DNA reads TGTGCCAGCAGCTCATGGCAGCCGGGCGCCGGGGAGCTGTTTTTT. Translation gives CASSSWQPGAGELFF.

This chain links TRBV19 with TRBJ1-2, with 7 bases identical to TRBD1. CDR1 is LNHDA, CDR2 SQIVND, per germline (reference sequence). The CDR3 totals 15 residues. The V segment lost 5 bases and the J segment 4 bases; nucleotides outside the gene matches: 10. CDR3 residues: CASSVEGALGYGYTF. Here the CDR3 DNA reads TGTGCCAGTAGTGTTGAGGGGGCGCTTGGCTATGGCTACACCTTC.